This T cell receptor beta chain emerged from a study of T-cell memory formation after mild COVID-19. With constant-segment primers, 5'RACE yielded cDNA libraries of TCR alpha and TCR beta that carried sample barcodes and UMIs. TCRdb re-called the 5' RACE reads with MiXCR, one entry per CDR3 protein. The sample includes roughly 280,000 distinct CDR3 sequences, 15% to 20% of them seen just once. The V gene's germline CDR1 is MGHRA and CDR2 YSYEKL. Trimming removed 1 base at V and 5 bases at J, with 6 bases between. The CDR3 covers 13 residues. The receptor was isolated from a man aged 18 to 35 who had mild COVID-19 (a few samples of this study predate the infection). Cell type and time point are not known. This chain connects TRBV4-1 to TRBJ2-1; D is ambiguous. Sequencing was carried out using PBMCs or a T cell subset sorted from them (not recorded which). CDR3 coding DNA: TGCGCCAGCAGCCAAGCCGAGGACAATGAGCAGTTCTTC. Translation gives CASSQAEDNEQFF.